This is a list of T cell receptor beta chains from one sample in a study of blood T cell repertoires in COVID-19. Generated by immunoSEQ multiplex PCR, the TCRdb table keeps only in-frame clones and is missing some. The sample lists fewer than 50,000 clones, around nine tenths seen once, with approximately 4.5% in the top ten. The source material was peripheral blood. Source of these receptors: a man aged 60 to 75 with COVID-19, enrolled during active disease. The CDR3 runs from the conserved cysteine through the conserved F or W. D genes are given only for firm matches.

V gene | D gene | CDR3 protein
TRBV7-2 | TRBD1 | CASGTGGYFPEAFF
TRBV14 | TRBD1 | CASSSRDRGRTDTQYF
TRBV6-2/TRBV6-3 | - | CASSSPGGGYQPQHF
TRBV30 | - | CAWSLGAQVGAFF
TRBV5-1 | TRBD2 | CASFSGKGFYEQYF
TRBV7-9 | TRBD1 | CASSLDLTGSNTIYF
TRBV6-6 | TRBD1 | CASSSGQRYTEAFF
TRBV14 | - | CASSQDGGPDIQYF
TRBV28 | TRBD2 | CASKLGGLLSGANVLTF
TRBV7-6 | - | CASSLEVGDRRGYTF
TRBV2 | TRBD1 | CASTTSGQPSETQYF
TRBV11-2 | TRBD2 | CASSSLAGGPSSYEQYF
TRBV28 | TRBD1 | CASSNTDRGFPYGYTF
TRBV10-2 | TRBD2 | CASSETSGRDTQYF
TRBV5-1 | TRBD2 | CASSEGLAALNEQFF
TRBV3-1/TRBV3-2 | - | CASSPVDGGYTF
TRBV15 | - | CATSRDGGAGEKLFF
TRBV7-8 | - | CASSTGTVQPQHF
TRBV5-4 | TRBD1 | CASSFGGQANYGYTF
TRBV10-1 | TRBD2 | CASSDLAGGNTGELFF
TRBV5-1 | TRBD1 | CASSWGEGQGSYEQYF
TRBV7-2 | - | CASSEGQRETQYF
TRBV27 | TRBD1 | CAQKKDRGGDEQYF
TRBV2 | TRBD1 | CASRLQGANYGYTF
TRBV6-1 | - | CASREDRGQETQYF
TRBV13 | TRBD1 | CASSFSGGSTEAFF
TRBV2 | TRBD2 | CASSEGLAENYEQYF
TRBV30 | - | CAWSVRGIETQYF
TRBV9 | - | CASSVTGGQGSPLHF
TRBV5-6 | - | CASSRVGDSNQPQHF
TRBV2 | TRBD1 | CASSPGQNQPQHF
TRBV18 | TRBD1 | CASSRVGTANTGELFF
TRBV27 | TRBD1 | CASSLRGTGGAFGYTF
TRBV7-9 | TRBD1 | CASSLRTGGLETQYF
TRBV4-3 | TRBD2 | CASSQDRAGVGTQYF
TRBV19 | TRBD2 | CASSVTSGPYEQYF
TRBV28 | - | CASGLDRTNTEAFF
TRBV27 | - | CASSFDQGYSPLHF
TRBV11-2 | - | CASSLLSSTEAFF
TRBV5-4 | TRBD1 | CASRTDRGRNTEAFF
TRBV4-2 | - | CASSQVGSVSGNTIYF
TRBV2 | - | CASSDGLRAGRIF
TRBV7-2 | - | CASSLGQAAQPQHF
TRBV4-1 | - | CASSQDQAAYNEQFF
TRBV29-1 | TRBD1 | CSEGQGNEQFF
TRBV5-1 | - | CASSKDDFGEQYF
TRBV5-1 | TRBD1 | CASSTRDSRFEAFF
TRBV5-4 | - | CASSFTGNTEAFF
TRBV19 | - | CASRGQGGYSNQPQHF
TRBV14 | TRBD1 | CASSQAPGQGARGSPLHF
TRBV15 | - | CATSSNLDSYVSYEQYF
TRBV4-1 | TRBD1 | CASSPKTGQDYEQYF
TRBV2 | - | CACLSPHTGELFF
TRBV15 | - | CATSRIPGDNEKLFF
TRBV9 | - | CASSPQGGGTEAFF